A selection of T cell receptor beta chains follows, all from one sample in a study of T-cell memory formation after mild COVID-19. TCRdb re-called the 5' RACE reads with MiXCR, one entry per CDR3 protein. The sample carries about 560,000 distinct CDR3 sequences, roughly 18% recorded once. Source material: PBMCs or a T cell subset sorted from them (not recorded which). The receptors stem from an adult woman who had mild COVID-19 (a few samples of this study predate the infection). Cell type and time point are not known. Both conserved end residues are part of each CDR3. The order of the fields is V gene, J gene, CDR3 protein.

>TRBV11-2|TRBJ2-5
CASSLGFGGSEETQYF
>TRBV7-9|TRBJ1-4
CASSSRGGGEKLFF
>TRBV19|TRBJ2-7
CASSIGRAATYEQYF
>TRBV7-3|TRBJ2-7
CASSLTGAREQYF
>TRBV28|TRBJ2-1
CASSLGGRVYNEQFF
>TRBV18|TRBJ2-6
CASSPPSPSSGANVLTF
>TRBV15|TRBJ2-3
CATSRRGGVDTQYF
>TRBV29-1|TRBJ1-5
CSEVPGTGVQPQHF
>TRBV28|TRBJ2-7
CASSSPGQGAGYEQYF
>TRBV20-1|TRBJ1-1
CSARGNRGRNTEAFF
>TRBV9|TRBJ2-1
CASSVQGLPHDEQFF
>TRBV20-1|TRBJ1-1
CSARSLWGQTTLNTEAFF
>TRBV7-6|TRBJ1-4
CASSLLRGSANEKLFF
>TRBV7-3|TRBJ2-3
CASSFIRDRGRTDTQYF
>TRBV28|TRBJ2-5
CASSLDPRTGGETQYF
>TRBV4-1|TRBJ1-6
CASSLGGKGSPLHF
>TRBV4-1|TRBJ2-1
CASSHRTGGFNNEQFF
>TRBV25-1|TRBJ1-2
CASMTGVGGYTF
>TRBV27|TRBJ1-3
CASSQLPGNTIYF